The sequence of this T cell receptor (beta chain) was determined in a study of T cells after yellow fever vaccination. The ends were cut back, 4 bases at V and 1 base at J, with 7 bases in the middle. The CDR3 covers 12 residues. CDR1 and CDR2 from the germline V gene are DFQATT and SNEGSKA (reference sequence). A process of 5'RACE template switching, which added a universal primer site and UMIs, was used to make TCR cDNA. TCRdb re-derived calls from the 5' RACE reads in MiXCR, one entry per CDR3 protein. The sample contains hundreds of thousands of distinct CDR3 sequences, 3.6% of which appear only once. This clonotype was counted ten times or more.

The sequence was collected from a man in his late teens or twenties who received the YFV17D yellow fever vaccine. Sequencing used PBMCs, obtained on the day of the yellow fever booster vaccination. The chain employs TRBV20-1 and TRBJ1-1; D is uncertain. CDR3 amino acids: CSAIETNTEAFF. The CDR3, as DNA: TGCAGTGCTATAGAGACGAACACTGAAGCTTTCTTT.